The T cell receptor beta chain described here comes from a study of CD8 T cells in ankylosing spondylitis. The germline V gene encodes CDR1 LGHNA and CDR2 YNFKEQ. The V gene end was trimmed by 4 bases and the J gene end by 2 bases; junction bases not matched to a gene: 7. This CDR3 contains 16 residues. TCRdb passed the 5' RACE reads through MiXCR, listing each CDR3 protein once. Of about 200,000 distinct CDR3 sequences in the sample, more than 25% were seen once. The TCR originated in a male donor with ankylosing spondylitis or in good health (not recorded which). The J gene is TRBJ2-3, the V gene TRBV4-2; 9 bases fit TRBD2. Sequencing was done on a sample of blood, either unsorted or a sorted T cell fraction (not recorded which). This CDR3 reads CASSPSAGGYTDTQYF. DNA for the CDR3: TGTGCCAGCAGCCCTTCAGCGGGAGGATACACAGATACGCAGTATTTT.